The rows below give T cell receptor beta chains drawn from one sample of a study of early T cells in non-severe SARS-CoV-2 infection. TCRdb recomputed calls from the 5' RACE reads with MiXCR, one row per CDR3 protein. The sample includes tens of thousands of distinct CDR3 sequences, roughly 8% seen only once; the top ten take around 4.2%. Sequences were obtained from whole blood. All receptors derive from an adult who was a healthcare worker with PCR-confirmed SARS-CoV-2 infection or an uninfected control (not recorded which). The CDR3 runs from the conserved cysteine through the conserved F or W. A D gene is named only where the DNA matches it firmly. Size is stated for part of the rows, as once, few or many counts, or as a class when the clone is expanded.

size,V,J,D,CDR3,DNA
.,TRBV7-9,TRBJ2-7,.,CASSDRDGLYEQYF,TGTGCCAGCAGCGATCGGGACGGACTCTACGAGCAGTACTTC
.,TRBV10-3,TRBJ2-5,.,CAIRDWQETQYF,TGTGCCATCCGGGACTGGCAAGAGACCCAGTACTTC
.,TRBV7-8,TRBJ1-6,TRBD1,CASSIQGAVYNSPLHF,TGTGCCAGCAGCATACAGGGGGCGGTCTATAATTCACCCCTCCACTTT
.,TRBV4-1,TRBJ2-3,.,CASSQVAGRGVADTQYF,TGCGCCAGCAGCCAGGTAGCCGGGCGCGGAGTTGCAGATACGCAGTATTTT
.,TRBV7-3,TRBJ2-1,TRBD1,CASSFSGTGPNEQFF,TGTGCCAGCAGCTTTTCTGGGACAGGGCCCAATGAGCAGTTCTTC
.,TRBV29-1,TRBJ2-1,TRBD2,CSVGTSGNNEQFF,TGCAGCGTTGGGACTAGCGGGAACAATGAGCAGTTCTTC
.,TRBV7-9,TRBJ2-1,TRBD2,CAITSGKFEQFF,TGTGCCATTACTAGCGGGAAATTTGAGCAGTTCTTC
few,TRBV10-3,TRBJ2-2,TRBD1,CAISGTGGARTGELFF,TGTGCCATCAGCGGGACAGGGGGCGCAAGGACCGGGGAGCTGTTTTTT
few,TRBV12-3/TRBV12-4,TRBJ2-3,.,CASSFASDTQYF,TGTGCCAGCAGTTTTGCGTCCGATACGCAGTATTTT
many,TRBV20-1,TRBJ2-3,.,CSAVPGVDTQYF,TGCAGTGCTGTACCAGGGGTAGATACGCAGTATTTT
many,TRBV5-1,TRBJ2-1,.,CASSLYDRYNEQFF,TGCGCCAGCAGCTTGTATGACAGATACAATGAGCAGTTCTTC
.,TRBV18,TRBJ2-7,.,CASSPDGYEQYF,TGTGCCAGCTCACCAGATGGCTACGAGCAGTACTTC
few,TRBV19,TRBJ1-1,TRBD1,CASSPRQGWRITEAFF,TGTGCCAGTAGTCCTAGACAGGGGTGGAGGATAACTGAAGCTTTCTTT
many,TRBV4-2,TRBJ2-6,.,CASRRGHSGANVLTF,TGTGCCAGCAGACGAGGACATTCTGGGGCCAACGTCCTGACTTTC
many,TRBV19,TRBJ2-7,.,CASSISDGEPFYEQYF,TGTGCCAGTAGTATAAGTGACGGGGAGCCTTTCTACGAGCAGTACTTC
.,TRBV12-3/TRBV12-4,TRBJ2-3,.,CASSFGPSTDTQYF,TGTGCCAGCAGTTTTGGACCTAGCACAGATACGCAGTATTTT
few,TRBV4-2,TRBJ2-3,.,CASSQSSLETDTQYF,TGTGCCAGCAGCCAATCGAGCCTTGAAACAGATACGCAGTATTTT
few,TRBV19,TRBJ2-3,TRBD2,CASSMRDYRTDTQYF,TGTGCCAGTAGTATGAGGGACTACCGCACAGATACGCAGTATTTT
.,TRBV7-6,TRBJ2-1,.,CASSFSGNNEQFF,TGTGCCAGCAGCTTTTCCGGTAACAATGAGCAGTTCTTC
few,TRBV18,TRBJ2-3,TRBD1,CASSPQGAGTDTQYF,TGTGCCAGCTCACCACAGGGGGCTGGCACAGATACGCAGTATTTT
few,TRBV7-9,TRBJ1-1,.,CASSLLDPWEVAEAFF,TGTGCCAGCAGCTTACTCGACCCCTGGGAGGTTGCTGAAGCTTTCTTT
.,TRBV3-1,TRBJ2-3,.,CASSQVTLTDTQYF,TGTGCCAGCAGCCAAGTCACCCTCACAGATACGCAGTATTTT
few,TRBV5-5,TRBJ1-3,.,CASSLIASGNTIYF,TGTGCCAGCAGCTTAATTGCCAGCGGAAACACCATATATTTT
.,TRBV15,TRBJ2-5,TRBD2,CATSRERTSQETQYF,TGTGCCACCAGCAGAGAACGGACTAGCCAAGAGACCCAGTACTTC
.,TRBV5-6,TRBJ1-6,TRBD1,CASSWGTGADNSPLHF,TGTGCCAGCAGCTGGGGGACAGGGGCGGATAATTCACCCCTCCACTTT
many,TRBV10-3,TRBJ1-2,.,CATGELVGKHTF,TGTGCAACCGGGGAACTCGTAGGCAAACACACCTTC
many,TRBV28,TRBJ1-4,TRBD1,CASSFTGGVEKLFF,TGTGCCAGCAGTTTCACAGGGGGTGTTGAAAAACTGTTTTTT
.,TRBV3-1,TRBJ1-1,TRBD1,CASSGTGTGEAFF,TGTGCCAGCAGTGGCACCGGGACAGGTGAAGCTTTCTTT
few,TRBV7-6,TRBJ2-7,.,CASSPRVLPYEQYF,TGTGCCAGCAGCCCCCGAGTCCTTCCCTACGAGCAGTACTTC
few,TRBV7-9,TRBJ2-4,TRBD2,CASSAKGLAGGAKNIQYF,TGTGCCAGCAGCGCTAAGGGACTAGCGGGAGGGGCCAAAAACATTCAGTACTTC
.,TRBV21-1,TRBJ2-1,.,CASTQLSQYNEQFF,TGTGCCAGCACTCAACTTAGCCAGTACAATGAGCAGTTCTTC
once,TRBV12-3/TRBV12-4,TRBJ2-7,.,CASSGPGRYEQYF,TGTGCCAGCAGCGGGCCAGGGAGGTACGAGCAGTACTTC
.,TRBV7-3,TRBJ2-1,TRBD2,CASRLGLAGDNEQFF,TGTGCCAGCAGGCTGGGACTAGCGGGAGACAATGAGCAGTTCTTC
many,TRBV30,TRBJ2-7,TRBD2,CAWDSSGSSYEQYF,TGTGCCTGGGATTCTAGCGGGAGCTCCTACGAGCAGTACTTC
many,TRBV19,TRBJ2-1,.,CASSIKLGYNEQFF,TGTGCCAGTAGTATAAAGTTGGGCTACAATGAGCAGTTCTTC
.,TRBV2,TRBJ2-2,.,CASSEGHRDTGELFF,TGTGCCAGCAGTGAGGGGCATAGGGACACCGGGGAGCTGTTTTTT
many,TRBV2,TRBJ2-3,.,CASKELQPTGAQYF,TGTGCCAGCAAGGAGTTACAACCCACCGGGGCGCAGTATTTT
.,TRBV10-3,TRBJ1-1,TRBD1,CAISGLPGQGVTEVFF,TGTGCCATCAGTGGACTCCCGGGACAGGGGGTGACTGAAGTTTTCTTT
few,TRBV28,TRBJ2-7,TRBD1,CASRTGYEQYF,TGTGCCAGCAGGACAGGGTACGAGCAGTACTTC
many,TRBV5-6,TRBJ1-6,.,CASSLGMSPPLHF,TGTGCCAGCAGCTTGGGGATGTCTCCACCCCTCCACTTT
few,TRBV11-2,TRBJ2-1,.,CASSFRVHEQFF,TGTGCCAGCAGCTTTAGGGTACATGAGCAGTTCTTC
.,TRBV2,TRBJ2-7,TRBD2,CASTYTRAGFYEQYF,TGTGCCAGCACCTACACAAGAGCGGGGTTTTACGAGCAGTACTTC
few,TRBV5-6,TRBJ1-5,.,CASSRGDQPQHF,TGTGCCAGCAGTAGAGGCGATCAGCCCCAGCATTTT
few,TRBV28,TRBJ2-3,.,CASSLRFTTTSPTDTQYF,TGTGCCAGCAGTCTCCGATTTACTACTACTAGCCCCACAGATACGCAGTATTTT
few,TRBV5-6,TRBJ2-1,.,CASSFSGKSNEQFF,TGTGCCAGCAGCTTTTCAGGGAAGTCTAATGAGCAGTTCTTC
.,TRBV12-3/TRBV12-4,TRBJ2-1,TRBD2,CASSQRHTSGGALDEQFF,TGTGCCAGCAGCCAAAGACATACAAGCGGGGGGGCTTTGGATGAGCAGTTCTTC
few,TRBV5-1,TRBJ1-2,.,CASSRDWGGGGYTF,TGCGCCAGCAGCCGCGACTGGGGAGGCGGGGGCTACACCTTC
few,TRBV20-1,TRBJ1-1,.,CSARDARPLNTEAFF,TGCAGTGCTCGGGACGCCAGGCCCCTGAACACTGAAGCTTTCTTT
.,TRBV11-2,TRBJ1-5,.,CASSPEITGNQPQHF,TGTGCCAGCAGTCCCGAAATAACAGGGAATCAGCCCCAGCATTTT
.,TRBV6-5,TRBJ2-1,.,CASRQAGTNEQFF,TGTGCCAGCAGACAAGCCGGGACCAATGAGCAGTTCTTC
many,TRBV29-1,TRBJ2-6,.,CSALQEQGSNVLTF,TGCAGCGCCCTACAAGAACAGGGCTCCAACGTCCTGACTTTC
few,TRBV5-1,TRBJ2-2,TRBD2,CASSLSPSGRGNTGELFF,TGCGCCAGCAGCTTGAGTCCTAGCGGGAGGGGAAACACCGGGGAGCTGTTTTTT